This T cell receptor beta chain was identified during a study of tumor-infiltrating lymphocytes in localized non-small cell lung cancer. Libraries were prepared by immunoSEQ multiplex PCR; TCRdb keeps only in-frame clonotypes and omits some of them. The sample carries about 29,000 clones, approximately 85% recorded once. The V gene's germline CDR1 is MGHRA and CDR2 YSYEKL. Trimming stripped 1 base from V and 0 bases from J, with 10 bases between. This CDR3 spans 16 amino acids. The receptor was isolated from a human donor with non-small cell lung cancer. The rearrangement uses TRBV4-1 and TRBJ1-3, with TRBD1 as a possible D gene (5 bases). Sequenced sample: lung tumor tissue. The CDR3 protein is CASSQGGRGSGNTIYF. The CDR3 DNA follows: TGCGCCAGCAGCCAAGGGGGAAGGGGCTCTGGAAACACCATATATTTT.